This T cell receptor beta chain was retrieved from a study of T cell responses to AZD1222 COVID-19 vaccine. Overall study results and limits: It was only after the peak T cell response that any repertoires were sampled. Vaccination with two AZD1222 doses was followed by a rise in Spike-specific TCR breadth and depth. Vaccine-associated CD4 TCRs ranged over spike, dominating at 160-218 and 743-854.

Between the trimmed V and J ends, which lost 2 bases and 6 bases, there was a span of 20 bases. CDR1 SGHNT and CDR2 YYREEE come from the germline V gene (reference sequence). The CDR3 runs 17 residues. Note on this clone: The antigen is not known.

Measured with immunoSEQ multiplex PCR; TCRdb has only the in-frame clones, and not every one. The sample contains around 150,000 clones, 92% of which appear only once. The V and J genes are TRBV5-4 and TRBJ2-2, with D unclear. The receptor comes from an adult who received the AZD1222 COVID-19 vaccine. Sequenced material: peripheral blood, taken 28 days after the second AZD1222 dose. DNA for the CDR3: TGTGCCAGCAGCTTTTTGGGCAGAACGAACTTCCCCGGGGAGCTGTTTTTT. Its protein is CASSFLGRTNFPGELFF.